This TCR beta chain was sequenced for a study of tumor-infiltrating lymphocytes in primary liver carcinoma (dated 2017 in TCRdb). Regarding the research as a whole: Of the five patients, three men and two women aged 30 to 69 years, four had hepatocellular carcinoma and one had combined HCC and intrahepatic cholangiocarcinoma. The five patients had tumors of stage T1-T3 N0M0, with maximum diameters ranging from about 4 to 11 cm. Technical replicate repertoires showed high reproducibility, with mean shared-clone rates roughly 0.88 and correlation coefficients above 0.98. Agilent mRNA microarray profiling was performed on the roughly 27 tumor region samples to relate TCRbeta repertoire diversity to the local molecular phenotype. A total of 35 or so specimens from 5 patients went through TCRbeta repertoire sequencing, namely 25 tumor regions, 5 adjacent noncancerous liver tissues and 5 peripheral blood samples. The study combined TCRbeta repertoire sequencing, expression microarrays and whole-exome sequencing across five regions of each liver tumor, with adjacent normal tissue and blood. Each sample produced roughly 3.65 to 7.5 million productive TCRbeta reads, and read depth showed no significant difference between tissue types. General study outcomes and caveats: A significantly larger repertoire fraction was made up by the top 250 clones in tumors than in blood (p = 0.039). Because only the TCR beta chain was sequenced and unpaired alpha chains were not captured, true repertoire diversity is likely underestimated. The study included only five patients, and the authors note findings should be validated in a larger study. Repertoire overlap was found to be higher between tumor regions (mean roughly 35%) than between tumor-adjacent (around 17%) or tumor-blood (about 14%) pairs, consistent with antigen-driven expansion. Only about 8-24% of top clones were found in all five regions of a tumor, suggesting spatial heterogeneity of tumor-infiltrating T cells. Because the samples were bulk and unsorted, CD4+ and CD8+ T cell repertoires could not be compared.

From cysteine to phenylalanine, the CDR3 is 16 amino acids long. Here the CDR3 DNA is all that survives: 48 bases in frame from base 1. The junction carries 14 bases between V and J, which are trimmed by 5 bases and 0 bases respectively. In the germline V gene, CDR1 corresponds to SGHDN and CDR2 to FVKESK. TCRbeta-specific cDNA was reverse-transcribed from roughly 500 ng total RNA using a constant-region primer and ProtoScript II reverse transcriptase. Construction of the TCRbeta libraries relied on three nested rounds of multiplex PCR, following a slightly modified ARM-PCR procedure. Multiplex TRBV1-TRBV30 forward primers and a Cbeta reverse primer were used in the first two PCR rounds, each of which was run for 10 to 11 cycles. A final 25-cycle PCR with Deep VentR polymerase added sample barcodes and Illumina adapters. Before sequencing, amplicons of 200-500 bp were purified from gel using a QIAquick gel extraction kit. The TCRbeta amplicons were sequenced with 250-bp paired-end reads on an Illumina HiSeq 2500. The published analysis was carried out like this. Trimmomatic v0.33 was used to quality-trim the reads, and FLASH v1.2.11 was used to merge paired reads so that full CDR3 sequences could be recovered. MiGEC v1.2.1b assigned V, D and J germline segments to the rearranged TCRbeta sequences. VDJtools v1.0.0 computed clonotype statistics and Shannon-Wiener diversity indices. Except for diversity analysis, only the 250 most abundant clonotypes of each sample were used in subsequent analyses to reduce sampling bias. TCRdb cleaned the public reads at Q25 with fastp, built clones with MiXCR and kept in-frame beta chains. Rows matching on CDR3 protein sequence are summarized as one entry with the most common DNA and genes. The V and J calls shown here were made by TCRdb, not taken from the authors' results. The sample records 60,000 or so distinct CDR3 sequences, approximately 70% of which are singletons. The ten top clones hold roughly three fifths of the sample.

Without any cell sorting, total RNA and DNA were co-extracted from 20-30 mg of bulk tissue using the AllPrep DNA/RNA mini kit. Between November 2015 and early 2016, about five patients in China with histopathologically diagnosed primary liver carcinoma had their tumors surgically resected. At the time of sampling, the patients were treatment-naive and had chronic HBV infection. Each tumor was sampled at five spatially separated regions: the superior, inferior, left-lateral and right-lateral poles and the tumor centre. According to histology, viable tumor cells made up more than 90% of every tumor sample. Pieces of fresh tumor and adjacent tissue were cut in half, with one half kept in RNAlater at -80 degrees C and the other half sent for histology. For this clonotype: Which antigen it targets is not known. Within one base of it there is no much larger clone, and no base qualities were kept.

Sequencing was done on a sample of liver tumor tissue from sampling region 2. Interpreted using the paper, the cell subset or site label stands for: tumor region T2, inferior pole. Rearrangement joined TRBV14 to TRBJ2-1; perhaps TRBD2 is the D gene, with 6 bases matching. This sequence originates from a middle-aged man with primary liver carcinoma and hepatitis B virus infection. The sequenced DNA: TGTGCCAGCAGCGCGCCGGGAGACAACTCCTACAATGAGCAGTTCTTC. Its coded protein is CASSAPGDNSYNEQFF.